The next 10 T cell receptor beta chains were all read from a single sample in a study of OX40 agonist ivuxolimab in advanced cancers. The protocol was immunoSEQ multiplex PCR, while the TCRdb copy is restricted to in-frame clones and leaves out a portion. The sample includes over 35,000 clones, nearly 90% seen only once; the top ten take 40% to 45%. Specimen: CD4+ or CD8+ T cells sorted from blood, collected in a trial of the OX40 agonist ivuxolimab. These receptor sequences come from an adult with an advanced solid tumor such as melanoma, head and neck, liver or kidney cancer.

This chain connects TRBV7-2 to TRBJ1-6; D gene uncertain. The germline V gene has CDR1 SGHTA and CDR2 FQGNSA. CDR3 length: 16 amino acids. Trimming removed 2 bases at V and 8 bases at J, with 16 bases between. The CDR3 nucleotides read TGTGCCAGCAGCTTATCGAAGGGTATCAGAGATTCACCCCTCCACTTT. The encoded protein is CASSLSKGIRDSPLHF.

This clone occurred a few times. The chain is built from TRBV19 and TRBJ2-2, with a possible D match to TRBD1 (6 bases). The CDR3 spans 13 residues. V was trimmed by 9 bases and J by 2 bases, leaving 10 bases between them. From germline, CDR1 is LNHDA and CDR2 SQIVND (reference sequence). CDR3 nucleotides: TGTGCCAGCGGACAGACCAACACCGGGGAGCTGTTTTTT. Its protein product is CASGQTNTGELFF.

The genes are TRBV7-2 and TRBJ1-6; TRBD1 aligns across 8 bases. This CDR3 contains 14 residues. The germline CDR1 and CDR2 sequences are SGHTA and FQGNSA. V dropped 5 bases and J dropped 14; count of bases not matched to a gene: 11. CDR3 in amino acids: CASSQPGQDKSLHF. The CDR3, as DNA: TGTGCCAGCAGCCAACCGGGACAGGACAAATCCCTCCACTTT.

The chain employs TRBV5-4 and TRBJ2-1; 10 bases are a match to TRBD2. CDR3 length: 15 amino acids. Germline trimming cut 2 bases from V and 5 bases from J; bases unmatched to any gene: 4. Per germline, CDR1 SGHNT and CDR2 YYREEE (reference sequence). CDR3 in amino acids: CASSLLAGSDNEQFF. The CDR3 bases are TGTGCCAGCAGCTTACTAGCGGGGAGCGACAATGAGCAGTTCTTC.

The chain carries TRBV5-1 and TRBJ2-7; TRBD1 matches at 8 bases. Germline CDR1 reads SGHRS; CDR2 reads YFSETQ. This CDR3 contains 14 residues. Trimming took 4 bases from V and 6 from J; bases not matched to a gene: 9. The CDR3 loop is CASSIGQGPGEQYF. CDR3 nucleotide sequence: TGCGCCAGCAGCATAGGACAGGGCCCCGGCGAGCAGTACTTC.

The CDR3 region has the DNA TGTGCCAGTAGTTACCTCGGGCGGGATGGAAACACCATATATTTT. Translating it yields CASSYLGRDGNTIYF. The chain combines TRBV19 with TRBJ1-3; D is unclear. Germline CDR1 reads LNHDA; CDR2 reads SQIVND (reference sequence). The CDR3 length is 15 residues. Trimming removed 5 bases at V and 3 bases at J, with 14 bases between.

The V and J genes are TRBV5-6 and TRBJ1-6; D not resolved. In germline, CDR1 is SGHDT, CDR2 YYEEEE. CDR3 length: 16 amino acids. V was clipped by 3 bases and J by 4 bases, with 14 bases between them. CDR3 in DNA: TGTGCCAGCAGCTCAGACCCCCCGGGTTATAATTCACCCCTCCACTTT. Its translation: CASSSDPPGYNSPLHF.

This sequence joins TRBV7-2 and TRBJ2-3; TRBD1 is a possible D gene (7 bases). V was shortened by 1 base and J by 6 bases, with 11 bases between the two germline ends. This CDR3 contains 14 residues. The germline V gene has CDR1 SGHTA and CDR2 FQGNSA. The CDR3 DNA reads TGTGCCAGCAGCTTAGGTGCAGGGGGGGATACGCAGTATTTT. Residues: CASSLGAGGDTQYF.

The rearrangement joins TRBV5-1 to TRBJ1-1; perhaps TRBD1 as D (6 bases). The CDR3 consists of 13 residues. V shed 4 bases and J shed 3 bases, with 10 bases lying between them. CDR1 is SGHRS, CDR2 YFSETQ, per germline. CDR3 in amino acids: CASSPTGYTEAFF. As DNA, the CDR3 is TGCGCCAGCAGCCCAACAGGGTACACTGAAGCTTTCTTT.

This clone was detected a few times. This chain joins TRBV28 and TRBJ1-5; maybe TRBD1 (6 bases). Germline values: CDR1 MDHEN, CDR2 SYDVKM. CDR3 length: 15 amino acids. Trimming removed 6 bases at V and 8 bases at J, with 20 bases between. Here the CDR3 DNA reads TGTGCCAGCAGGGGGGGGCGAAGGTTCGGAGAGCCCCAGCATTTT. Amino acids: CASRGGRRFGEPQHF.